The present entry profiles one TCR beta chain with its context. This entry comes from a study of T cell responses to AZD1222 COVID-19 vaccine. The table came from immunoSEQ multiplex PCR; TCRdb's copy has only in-frame clones and leaves some out. The sample yields around 130,000 clones, around 83% seen once. Germline V lookup: CDR1 SGHTA, CDR2 FQGNSA. The CDR3 totals 15 residues. Trimming took off 4 bases at V and 8 bases at J, with 20 bases between the two ends. The V call is TRBV7-2, the J call TRBJ1-2, with D perhaps matching TRBD1 (6 bases). This specimen consisted of peripheral blood, obtained on day 0 of AZD1222 vaccination. The TCR originated in an adult in good health. CDR3: CASSSPRTVSLGYTF. In DNA form, the CDR3 reads TGTGCCAGCAGCTCCCCACGGACAGTCTCACTGGGCTACACCTTC.